This T cell receptor (beta chain) came from a study of shared clonotypes between healthy human individuals. The data were produced by immunoSEQ multiplex PCR, yet TCRdb's version contains in-frame clones alone and is incomplete. Seen here are approximately 530,000 clones, roughly 95% observed once, and the top ten hold approximately 0.06%. The germline V gene has CDR1 KGHSH and CDR2 LQKENI. This CDR3 spans 17 amino acids. The germline V and J ends were trimmed by 5 bases and 1 base, with 20 bases remaining between them. Sequenced material: naive CD4+ T cells sorted from blood. Subset noted: CD45RA+ positively selected. The receptor was derived from a young woman in good health. The V call is TRBV18, the J call TRBJ1-2; D gene uncertain. The CDR3 protein is CASSSTREIVSNYGYTF. The CDR3 DNA reads TGTGCCAGCTCATCCACCAGAGAAATTGTCAGTAACTATGGCTACACCTTC.